This T cell receptor beta chain emerged from a study of CD8 T cells in Susac syndrome. RNA in amounts of roughly 0.45 to 1 ug was reverse transcribed with random hexamers. Multiplex immunoSEQ PCR targeted 54 Vbeta and 13 Jbeta TCR beta segments. TCRdb reanalysed the immunoSEQ multiplex PCR reads using MiXCR and keeps one entry per CDR3 protein. This repertoire shows 110,000 or so distinct CDR3 sequences, over 90% found once; its top ten account for 0.13% to 0.15%. CDR3 length: 15 amino acids. Germline assignment: CDR1 SGHRS and CDR2 YFSETQ. The V gene end was trimmed by 4 bases and the J gene end by 3 bases; junction bases not matched to a gene: 9.

The sequence was collected from a human donor in good health. The genes are TRBV5-1 and TRBJ2-7; TRBD1 matches at 8 bases. Sequencing was carried out using CD4+ T cells from PBMCs. This chain's CDR3 is CASSEHTDRDYEQYF. The DNA of the CDR3 is TGCGCCAGCAGCGAGCACACGGACAGGGACTACGAGCAGTACTTC.